These 18 T cell receptor beta chains came from one sample sequenced in a study of blood T cells in healthy people across ages. With a J-beta primer mix and a sample-barcoded 5' primer, a second PCR ran about 7 to 12 cycles. MiXCR, run by TCRdb on the 5' RACE reads, gives a single entry per CDR3 protein. The sample shows 600,000 to 900,000 distinct CDR3 sequences, 20% to 30% of them seen only once. The data were also submitted as part of a second study, on T cells of mothers and their children.

The specimen was blood. The receptor set was obtained from a boy aged 10-17 years in good health.

The rearrangement uses TRBV20-1 and TRBJ2-5; D is undetermined. V was pared by 8 bases and J by 5 bases, with 12 bases between. The CDR3 sequence is 11 residues long. Germline CDR1 and CDR2: DFQATT and SNEGSKA (reference sequence). For the CDR3, the DNA is TGCAGTATCGGTTCTGAGGAGACCCAGTACTTC. The encoded protein is CSIGSEETQYF.

This chain connects TRBV29-1 to TRBJ2-7; a weak D match, TRBD1 (6 bases). The CDR3 loop spans 12 amino acids. CDR1 and CDR2 from the germline V gene are SQVTM and ANQGSEA. Trimming shortened V by 1 base and J by 3 bases, and 7 bases separated the two germline ends. CDR3 amino acids: CSVEARGYEQYF. The CDR3 DNA follows: TGCAGCGTTGAAGCCAGGGGCTACGAGCAGTACTTC.

Comments on this clonotype: With a much larger clone just one base away, this may be a read error. V is TRBV20-1 and J is TRBJ1-3; no definite D call. The germline V gene has CDR1 DFQATT and CDR2 SNEGSKA (reference sequence). V lost 2 bases to trimming and J lost 0 bases, with 11 bases between them. CDR3 length: 15 residues. In nucleotides, the CDR3 is TGCAGTGCTAGAAACAACTTAGGCTCTGGAAACACCATATATTTT. Translating gives CSARNNLGSGNTIYF.

The sample holds a few counts of this clonotype. The V and J genes are TRBV5-5 and TRBJ1-2; D is ambiguous. The V gene's germline CDR1 is SGHKS and CDR2 YYEKEE (reference sequence). This CDR3 has 14 residues. V dropped 2 bases and J dropped 6 bases, with 14 bases sitting between them. In nucleotides, the CDR3 is TGTGCCAGCAGCTTAGATTATCCTTCCGATGGCTACACCTTC. Translating gives CASSLDYPSDGYTF.

This clonotype was counted only a few times. V gene TRBV29-1 combines with J gene TRBJ1-2; D uncertain. The V end lost 4 bases, the J end lost 7 bases, and 16 bases lay between the germline ends. Germline loops: CDR1 SQVTM, CDR2 ANQGSEA. CDR3 length: 13 residues. CDR3 nucleotides: TGCAGCGTTGGCGACTCCTTCCTGGGTGGCTACACCTTC. It encodes CSVGDSFLGGYTF.

The rearrangement joins TRBV6-5 to TRBJ2-5; possible D gene TRBD1, 6 bases. With 5 bases removed from V and 1 base from J, the gap between germline ends came to 11 bases. Per germline, CDR1 MNHEY and CDR2 SVGAGI. This CDR3 spans 14 amino acids. The CDR3 loop reads CASSEYRVQETQYF. The CDR3 bases are TGTGCCAGCAGTGAATACAGGGTCCAAGAGACCCAGTACTTC.

The chain carries TRBV9 and TRBJ1-6; tentative D call: TRBD1 (6 bases). Germline CDR1 is SGDLS and CDR2 is YYNGEE. This CDR3 region has 15 residues. V dropped 0 bases and J dropped 7 bases, with 11 bases sitting between them. The CDR3 DNA reads TGTGCCAGCAGCGTAGAGGACAGTTCGAATTCACCCCTCCACTTT. Translating it yields CASSVEDSSNSPLHF.

The V gene is TRBV7-8, the J gene TRBJ2-4; D call uncertain. V was cut by 1 base and J by 0 bases, with 16 bases left in between. Germline lookup yields CDR1 SGHVS and CDR2 FQNEAQ. The CDR3 sequence is 18 residues long. This CDR3 is CASSLGWAQPLAKNIQYF. In DNA, the CDR3 is TGTGCCAGCAGCTTAGGGTGGGCACAGCCTCTAGCCAAAAACATTCAGTACTTC.

This chain links TRBV10-3 with TRBJ2-5; D might be TRBD1 (6 bases). Germline CDR1 ENHRY, CDR2 SYGVKD. V lost 4 bases and J 5 bases, leaving 8 bases between the germline ends. The CDR3 runs 12 residues. The CDR3 region is CAISADRETQYF. DNA of the CDR3: TGTGCCATCAGTGCTGACAGGGAGACCCAGTACTTC.

The gene calls are TRBV6-6 and TRBJ2-3, with D hard to call. Trimming pared 8 bases from V and 1 base from J, leaving 10 bases between. The CDR3 spans 13 residues. Germline CDR1 reads MNHNY; CDR2 reads SVGAGI (reference sequence). Here the CDR3 reads CASLLGGTDTQYF. DNA for the CDR3: TGTGCCAGCTTACTGGGTGGCACAGATACGCAGTATTTT.

This clonotype was found a few times. This chain connects TRBV10-3 to TRBJ2-3; no definite D call. The CDR3 extends over 15 amino acids. Germline V gives CDR1 ENHRY, CDR2 SYGVKD. Trimming pared 3 bases from V and 0 bases from J, leaving 10 bases between. The CDR3, as DNA: TGTGCCATCAGTGACCCCGCAGGTAGCACAGATACGCAGTATTTT. Its translation: CAISDPAGSTDTQYF.

This chain links TRBV12-3 or TRBV12-4 with TRBJ1-2; tentatively, D is TRBD1 (6 bases). The CDR3 is made up of 15 amino acids. Trimming cost V 5 bases and J 3 bases, with 16 bases left between them. The CDR3 loop reads CASSPNRVRDYGYTF. The DNA of the CDR3 is TGTGCCAGCAGTCCCAACAGGGTTCGTGACTATGGCTACACCTTC.

Only a few counts were recorded for this clonotype. The genes are TRBV20-1 and TRBJ2-3; 8 bases agree with TRBD2. Per germline, CDR1 DFQATT and CDR2 SNEGSKA (reference sequence). V was clipped by 1 base and J by 3 bases; unmatched bases: 6. The CDR3 runs to 15 residues. This CDR3 is CSARGSLAVTDTQYF. CDR3 nucleotide sequence: TGCAGTGCTAGAGGGTCACTAGCGGTTACAGATACGCAGTATTTT.

This clonotype was counted a few times. J is TRBJ2-3 and V is TRBV5-1, with D uncertain. V was shortened by 0 bases and J by 0 bases, with 14 bases between the two germline ends. The CDR3 has 17 residues. CDR1 and CDR2 (germline): SGHRS, YFSETQ. CDR3 sequence (DNA): TGCGCCAGCAGCTTGGGGGCCTTGGCGGCTAGCACAGATACGCAGTATTTT. Protein: CASSLGALAASTDTQYF.

This clonotype was seen a handful of times. The rearrangement joins TRBV9 to TRBJ1-1; no reliable D call. The ends were cut back, 0 bases at V and 0 bases at J, with 6 bases in the middle. This CDR3 has 14 residues. CDR1 is SGDLS, CDR2 YYNGEE, per germline. The CDR3: CASSVDWMNTEAFF. The CDR3 region has the DNA TGTGCCAGCAGCGTAGATTGGATGAACACTGAAGCTTTCTTT.

This clonotype was counted only a few times. V is TRBV12-3 or TRBV12-4 and J is TRBJ1-1; 8 positions match TRBD1. This CDR3 spans 15 amino acids. The junction had 7 bases not matched to a gene; V was cut back by 7 bases and J by 0 bases. The CDR3 loop is CASTRQGTMNTEAFF. The CDR3 nucleotides read TGTGCCAGCACGCGACAGGGGACGATGAACACTGAAGCTTTCTTT.

This clonotype has a handful of counts. The rearrangement links TRBV5-1 to TRBJ2-1; D is unresolved. V was clipped by 7 bases and J by 6 bases, with 14 bases between them. The CDR3 loop spans 13 amino acids. Germline V gives CDR1 SGHRS, CDR2 YFSETQ. CDR3 region: CASRSPPRNEQFF. CDR3 in DNA: TGCGCCAGCCGATCCCCTCCCCGCAATGAGCAGTTCTTC. The complete variable domain, with remaining parts taken from reference TRBV5-1 and TRBJ2-1, reads KAGVTQTPRYLIKTRGQQVTLSCSPISGHRSVSWYQQTPGQGLQFLFEYFSETQRNKGNFPGRFSGRQFSNSRSEMNVSTLELGDSALYLCASRSPPRNEQFFGPGTRLTVL.

A few counts support this clonotype. The J gene is TRBJ1-1, the V gene TRBV7-9; D not certain. With 3 bases removed from V and 7 bases from J, the gap between germline ends came to 15 bases. Germline V gene sequence: CDR1 SEHNR, CDR2 FQNEAQ (reference sequence). The CDR3 has 14 amino acids. CDR3: CASSFSPLKGEAFF. In nucleotides, the CDR3 is TGTGCCAGCAGCTTCAGTCCCCTCAAAGGTGAAGCTTTCTTT.